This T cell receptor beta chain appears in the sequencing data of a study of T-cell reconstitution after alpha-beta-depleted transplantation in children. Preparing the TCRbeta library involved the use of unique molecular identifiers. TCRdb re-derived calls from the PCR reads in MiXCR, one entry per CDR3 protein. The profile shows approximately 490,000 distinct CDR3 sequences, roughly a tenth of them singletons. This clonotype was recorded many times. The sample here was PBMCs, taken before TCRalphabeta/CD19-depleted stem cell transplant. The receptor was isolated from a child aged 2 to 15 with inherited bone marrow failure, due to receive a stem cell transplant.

CDR3 DNA: TGTGCCAGTAGTATCGTAGGCAGCGGGCAGCAGTACTTC. Translated, it gives CASSIVGSGQQYF. The rearrangement uses TRBV19 and TRBJ2-7; D perhaps matches TRBD2 (6 bases). The germline CDR1 and CDR2 sequences are LNHDA and SQIVND (reference sequence). V lost 3 bases and J lost 8, with 14 bases in between. The CDR3 is made up of 13 amino acids.